The clone carrying this T cell receptor (beta chain) was counted a single time. The data are from a study of blood T cell repertoires in COVID-19. About the research overall: From the United States, Italy and Spain came samples of acute and convalescent COVID-19. PBMCs, B-cell-depleted T cells, or T cells provided the cDNA or gDNA that made up the material.

The method was immunoSEQ multiplex PCR; TCRdb's version includes in-frame clones alone and lacks a portion of them. This table holds 110,000 to 150,000 clones, roughly 90% found once. Germline-derived CDR1 and CDR2 are ENHRY and SYGVKD. This CDR3 comprises 14 residues. V gave up 8 bases and J gave up 1 base, with 15 bases separating them. Source material: peripheral blood. The receptor was isolated from a man aged 60 to 69 with active or convalescent COVID-19. The chain links TRBV10-3 to TRBJ2-7; weak D call: TRBD1 (6 bases). This chain's CDR3 is CAIQGPGESYEQYF. DNA of the CDR3: TGTGCCATCCAGGGGCCAGGGGAGTCCTACGAGCAGTACTTC.